This record covers a single T cell receptor beta chain. Its target is unknown. The data were obtained in a study of cytomegalovirus exposure and HLA in healthy donors. Across the whole study: There were a few hundred genotyped donors. Of these, roughly 82% fell in the genetic ancestry cluster associated with self-reported Caucasian donors. Study-wide points: CMV serostatus was the sole immune exposure data available.

PCR amplification relied on 60 Vbeta primers (plus 13 Jbeta primers). Method: immunoSEQ multiplex PCR; TCRdb's copy keeps in-frame clones and lacks some. The sample consists of some 150,000 clones, about 80% of them appearing once. Trimming removed 6 bases from V and 0 bases from J, with 12 bases in between. The length of the CDR3 is 15 residues. CDR1 and CDR2 from the germline V gene are LNHDA and SQIVND (reference sequence). Source material: PBMCs. The origin of this receptor is a man between 18 and 29 years old in good health and CMV-seropositive. J is TRBJ1-5 and V is TRBV19, with D maybe TRBD1 (6 bases). The DNA for the CDR3 is TGTGCCAGTAGACAGGGTTATAATAGCAATCAGCCCCAGCATTTT. It specifies CASRQGYNSNQPQHF.